This T cell receptor beta chain was documented in a study of blood T cell repertoires in COVID-19 (dated by TCRdb to the early 2020s). Notes on the research overall: Collaborator samples came from the United States, Italy and Spain and covered acute and convalescent phases of COVID-19. The repertoires were released in a freely available public database intended as a resource for research on the immune response to SARS-CoV-2. Sample metadata almost always included a de-identified subject ID, COVID-19 status, age in years and sex. The samples were drawn from the first 160 participants of the ongoing ImmuneRACE study and from some 1,300 subjects provided by 6 global collaborators. Where available, HLA class I and class II types were obtained from metadata supplied by the sample provider rather than from assay-based typing. The dataset comprised deeply sampled blood TCRbeta repertoires from subjects exposed to, actively infected with, or recovered from COVID-19. The material from the prospective study consisted of cDNA or gDNA derived from T cells, B-cell-depleted T cells, or PBMCs. Points the paper makes about the study in general: The quantity of clinical and demographic metadata differed by source and by participant and was supplied without curation.

About this clone: No antigen is known for it. One base away there is no much larger clone; base qualities are not given.

V was cut back by 7 bases and J by 3 bases, leaving a gap of 14 bases between them. CDR1 and CDR2 were assigned from the germline V gene as SGDLS and YYNGEE. The CDR3 runs 13 amino acids, cysteine and phenylalanine included. The kept DNA is CDR3 alone, 39 bases in frame from the first base. A second Seattle source provided samples from volunteer blood donors who had recovered from COVID-19. The collaborating institutions used their own protocols to collect whole blood in K2EDTA tubes. For TCRbeta analysis, collaborator samples were shipped as frozen whole blood, as isolated PBMCs, or as DNA extracted from either sample type. The immunoSEQ Assay, a bias-controlled multiplex PCR, was used to amplify TCRbeta CDR3 regions from genomic DNA. The original pipeline was this. Nucleated cell counts per sample were estimated from amplification of reference gene primers within the assay. To quantify the absolute abundance of each unique TCRbeta CDR3 rearrangement, sequence reads were collapsed and filtered. For each sample, productive Simpson clonality was calculated by taking the square root of Simpson's diversity index across productive rearrangements. TCRdb obtained this table from immuneACCESS and retained in-frame rearrangements with V and J assigned. These tables miss some clones; where compared with another copy, unresolved V genes account for less than half of the shortfall, and the remainder is unexplained. Clone size and V and J calls were adopted from that table, with D and trimming inferred from the DNA. The table for this sample lists roughly 180,000 clones; over 75% of them were counted only once. The ten most abundant clones make up approximately 1.1% of the sample.

The receptor was isolated from a man in his 60s who had recovered from COVID-19. The chain joins TRBV9 to TRBJ2-7; the D region possibly corresponds to TRBD1 (6 bases align). Material: peripheral blood. The DNA is TGTGCCAGCGGCAAAGGACAGAACTACGAGCAGTACTTC. It is translated as CASGKGQNYEQYF.